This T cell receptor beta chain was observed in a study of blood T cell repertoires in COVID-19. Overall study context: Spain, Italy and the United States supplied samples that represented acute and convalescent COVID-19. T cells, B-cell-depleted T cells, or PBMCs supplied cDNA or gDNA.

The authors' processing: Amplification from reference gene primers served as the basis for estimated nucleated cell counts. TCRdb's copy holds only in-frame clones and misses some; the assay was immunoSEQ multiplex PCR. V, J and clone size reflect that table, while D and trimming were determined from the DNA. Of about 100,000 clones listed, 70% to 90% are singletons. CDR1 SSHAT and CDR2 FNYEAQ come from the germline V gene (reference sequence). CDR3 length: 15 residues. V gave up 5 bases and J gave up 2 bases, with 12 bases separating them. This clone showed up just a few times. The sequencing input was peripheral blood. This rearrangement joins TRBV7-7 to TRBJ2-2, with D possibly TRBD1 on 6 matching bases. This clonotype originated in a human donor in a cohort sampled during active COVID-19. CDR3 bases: TGTGCCAGCAGCCCAGGGGCTACCAACACCGGGGAGCTGTTTTTT. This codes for CASSPGATNTGELFF. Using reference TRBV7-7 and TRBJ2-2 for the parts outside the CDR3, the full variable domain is GAGVSQSPRYKVTKRGQDVTLRCDPISSHATLYWYQQALGQGPEFLTYFNYEAQPDKSGLPSDRFSAERPEGSISTLTIQRTEQRDSAMYRCASSPGATNTGELFFGEGSRLTVL.